This T cell receptor (beta chain) is from a study of T cells in Graves' hyperthyroidism and ophthalmopathy. About this clonotype: What it binds is unknown.

This CDR3 region has 14 residues. With 2 bases removed from V and 3 bases from J, the gap between germline ends came to 10 bases. Germline assignment: CDR1 MDHEN and CDR2 SYDVKM. With a duration under 2 months, the hyperthyroidism was newly diagnosed in patients aged 18 to 65. The diagnostic basis comprised clinical symptoms, serum thyroxine and TRAb, thyroid ultrasound and orbital computed tomography. Out of less than 12 ml of fresh peripheral blood came the PBMCs. Whole-study findings and limits: Most thyroid clonotypes with frequency above 0.001 were detected in blood.

TCR beta CDR3 regions were amplified from RNA transcripts. During a first-round RT-PCR of the TCR CDR3, the HTBI primer set was used. TCRdb ran MiXCR on the multiplex PCR reads and lists one entry per CDR3 protein. The sample records some 440,000 distinct CDR3 sequences, more than 15% being singletons. V is TRBV28 and J is TRBJ1-1; D is perhaps TRBD1 (5 bases). The TCR sequence derives from a woman between 18 and 29 years old with Graves' hyperthyroidism. The sequencing sample was made of blood. In DNA, the CDR3 is TGTGCCAGCAGTTTAGCAGGGCTATACACTGAAGCTTTCTTT. Protein sequence: CASSLAGLYTEAFF.